This T cell receptor beta chain was captured in a study of T cell responses to AZD1222 COVID-19 vaccine (dated by TCRdb to the early 2020s). With regard to the full study: AZD1222 recipients given second doses at about 4 weeks or at about 12 weeks were pooled, since spike-specific TCR depth and breadth were not found to differ between the two schedules. A total of approximately 240 trial participants underwent TCR sequencing, of whom approximately 200 had received two doses of AZD1222 and about 26 had received two doses of the MenACWY control vaccine. Trial participants were enrolled by age into subgroups of 18-55, 56-69 and 70-plus years, and roughly 160, 29 and 62 TCR-sequenced participants, respectively, were included in these subgroups. The research as a whole found: Most participants were white British and females outnumbered males, and the authors suggested that clonal diversity may have been underestimated. The 56-69-year group was small, and its depth increase did not reach significance, likely because of low power. Because no day 14 peak-response samples were available, repertoires were characterized only after the peak T cell response. Reportedly, close to half of the unique spike-specific TCRs recognized epitopes lying outside the regions that are mutated in the B.1.351 and B.1.1.7 variants. The vaccine-associated CD4 TCRs covered the entire spike protein, and the dominant responses fell in regions 160-218 and 743-854. Conclusions about previously exposed vaccinees were limited because only a handful of AZD1222 recipients were SARS-CoV-2 seropositive at baseline. After two AZD1222 doses, spike-specific TCR breadth and depth were significantly higher than at day 0 and than in MenACWY recipients.

About this clone itself: Its antigen is currently not known. Base qualities are missing; no much larger clone stands one base away.

The CDR3 regions of human TCRbeta chains were analyzed by immunosequencing. The study's processing was this. Repertoire TCRs were matched against a reference library of SARS-CoV-2-specific TCRs generated with the MIRA antigen-specificity platform. Breadth meant the fraction of unique TCRs that were SARS-CoV-2-associated, whereas depth meant the fraction of total T cells that were SARS-CoV-2-associated. Each spike-specific TCR was assigned to its reactive spike region and to a CD4 or CD8 class using the MIRA data. Log10-transformed breadth and depth values were compared by one-way ANOVA with Sidak's multiple comparisons tests. Here the immuneACCESS table is served through TCRdb, limited to in-frame sequences with V and J called. Missing clones are a known gap in these copies; in checked studies unresolved V genes cover under half, and the rest lacks a known reason. That table gives V, J and clone size, and the DNA gave D and trimming. In this sample the table shows some 150,000 clones, approximately 89% of which occur a single time. Of the sample, 5.2% is held by the ten largest clones.

Per the publication, the time point label means: baseline before first vaccination. Vaccinee samples came from UK trials COV001 and COV002, including a single-blind randomized controlled phase 2/3 trial of AZD1222 (ChAdOx1 nCoV-19) in healthy adults. For TCRbeta chain sequencing, PBMC samples from trial participants were taken at day 0 and at day 28 after the second dose. CDR1 and CDR2, looked up from the germline V gene, are SGHTA and FQGNSA. V lost 3 bases and J lost 4 bases, and the count of bases not matched to a germline gene is 3. The CDR3 holds 13 amino acids from the cysteine to the phenylalanine. CDR3 DNA only is kept here, 39 bases in frame from base 1.

The TCR comes from an adult in good health. This chain joins TRBV7-2 to TRBJ2-7, and 7 junction bases match TRBD2. The source was peripheral blood, collected on day 0 of AZD1222 vaccination. The CDR3 in this case is CASSLWEGYEQYF. In nucleotides, the sequence is TGTGCCAGCAGCTTGTGGGAGGGGTACGAGCAGTACTTC.